This record covers a single T cell receptor (beta chain). Its antigen remains unidentified. No much larger clone exists at a distance of one base, and base qualities are not known. The data derive from a study of cytotoxic CD8 clonotypes in ibrutinib-treated CLL (dated by TCRdb to about 2021). Concerning the study at large: The cohort had 11 relapsed/refractory and under 16 treatment-naive patients; 17 to 18 were IGHV unmutated. Responses were partial in around 25 patients and complete in 2; after median roughly 69 months follow-up, approximately 15 stayed in remission and about twelve progressed. Response samples were taken after a median of roughly eleven months on treatment, ranging from about 6 to 40 months. Samples averaged approximately 260,000 productive templates and about 94,000 productive rearrangements. Of the approximately 90 people in the trial, approximately 26 had longitudinal samples available. Cryopreserved peripheral blood mononuclear cells were collected before treatment, at response, and at either disease progression or sustained remission. All remission and progressive disease samples were collected while patients were still receiving ibrutinib. Overall study results and their limits: Clonality rose at ibrutinib response, remained stable during sustained remission, and dropped back toward baseline at progression. Baseline clonality exceeded that of age-matched healthy donors and correlated strongly with circulating CD8+ T-cell counts. Public clonotypes were rare and either shrank or stayed stable during treatment, and the rise in clonality at ibrutinib response reflected expansion of private clonotypes. Sustained-remission and progressing patients did not have matched sampling times, and lymph node repertoires were not examined.

This specimen's time point label, interpreted: approximately 25 months on ibrutinib. For TCR beta library preparation, about 2.2 micrograms of genomic DNA were extracted from the cryopreserved PBMCs. High-throughput TCR beta sequencing was performed on longitudinal blood samples from CLL patients receiving ibrutinib monotherapy. The patients were enrolled in a single-center, open-label phase 2 trial of ibrutinib monotherapy. V loses 3 bases, J loses 0 bases, and the germline ends lie 12 bases apart. Including cysteine and phenylalanine, the CDR3 has 15 amino acids. Just the 45-base CDR3 DNA is kept, in frame starting at base 1. CDR1 and CDR2 (MDHEN, SYDVKM) derive from the germline V gene. The goal of deep resolution MiSeq sequencing was a depth between 1 in 1 million and 1 in 200,000 T cells, and coverage averaged 10x per clonotype. The immunoSEQ hsTCRB Kit was used to generate the TCR beta libraries. Under the source paper's analysis protocol: ImmunoSEQ Data Assistant and ImmunoSEQ Analyzer were used for data analysis, and V, D and J genes were assigned according to IMGT definitions. Clonality, with values ranging from 0 to 1, was calculated as one minus the normalized Shannon entropy of productive rearrangement frequencies. Public clonotype analysis was restricted to overrepresented clonotypes comprising at least 0.05% of each patient's repertoire. Repertoires from 10 to 15 age-matched healthy donors in immuneACCESS were used as clonality controls. TCRdb re-hosts the immuneACCESS table, in-frame sequences only. Its copies lack some clones; in the studies checked, an unresolved V gene accounts for under half of them, and the cause for the rest is not known. D and trimming come from the DNA, and the V and J calls and clone size come from that table. The sample table holds fewer than 150,000 clones, of which approximately 80% were seen once. 3.3% of the sample belongs to the ten largest clones.

The source is a human donor with chronic lymphocytic leukemia. Material: PBMCs, obtained after 24 months of ibrutinib treatment. The receptor chain draws on TRBV28 and TRBJ2-7; TRBD2 is a possible D gene, resting on 5 matching bases. In nucleotide form, the sequence is TGTGCCAGCAGTTTCGATACGGGGAGCTCCTACGAGCAGTACTTC. Its product reads: CASSFDTGSSYEQYF.